This TCR beta chain was retrieved from a study of spatial heterogeneity in lung cancer. About the study: Strongly correlated with TCR transcript counts in tumor regions was a T cell module score, which was a transcriptional module score calculated from matched bulk RNA-seq.

Time point specified: sample taken at primary tumor resection. A total of approximately 77 untreated early-stage non-small cell lung cancer patients served as donors. The sequenced material consisted of unsorted whole RNA from tumor, nontumor lung or frozen PBMC. MiXCR, applied by TCRdb to the 5' RACE reads, yields one record per CDR3 protein. The sample shows some 4,000 distinct CDR3 sequences, roughly 8.6% of them seen only once. This CDR3 is built from 16 residues. Points from the study as a whole: Tracking of tumor mutation counts was seen in expanded intratumoral alpha and beta TCR counts.

By frequency in the sample, this clonotype is medium-sized (0.01 to 0.1%). Its antigen is unknown. This chain uses TRBV21-1 with TRBJ2-7; the table calls TRBD1, which could not be checked here. TRBV21-1 represents a pseudogene. This sample comprised lung tumor tissue, obtained at surgery. The source is a male donor with early-stage non-small cell lung cancer. This CDR3 reads CASSKGGQGPVGEQYF. The CDR3 DNA is TGTGCCAGCAGCAAAGGGGGACAGGGGCCCGTGGGCGAGCAGTACTTC.